Listed below are T cell receptor beta chains from one sample, sequenced in a study of blood T cell repertoires in COVID-19. Assay used: immunoSEQ multiplex PCR; TCRdb lists only in-frame clones, some missing. The sample consists of tens of thousands of clones, approximately 86% of them appearing once. The specimen sequenced was peripheral blood. The source is a man older than 75 with active or convalescent COVID-19. Both conserved end residues are part of each CDR3. D genes are given only for firm matches. Clone size, where shown, is once, few, many, or a class for clones that have expanded.

-	TRBJ1-3	-	TRBV7-3	CASSLNPGLSGNTIYF	TGTGCCAGCAGCTTAAACCCGGGACTATCTGGAAACACCATATATTTT
TRBD1	TRBJ1-2	-	TRBV28	CASRGGKGTGLDYGYTF	TGTGCCAGCAGGGGGGGGAAGGGGACAGGGCTCGACTATGGCTACACCTTC
TRBD1	TRBJ2-1	-	TRBV7-9	CASSRTGGSYNEQFF	TGTGCCAGCAGCCGGACAGGAGGCTCCTACAATGAGCAGTTCTTC
-	TRBJ2-3	-	TRBV30	CAWSVKKGLQRPTDTQYF	TGTGCCTGGAGTGTAAAGAAGGGACTCCAACGTCCAACAGATACGCAGTATTTT
-	TRBJ1-2	-	TRBV28	CASSLIKGRGYGYTF	TGTGCCAGCAGTTTAATTAAGGGGCGAGGCTATGGCTACACCTTC
TRBD2	TRBJ2-1	once	TRBV27	CASSFPAGGGSYNEQFF	TGTGCCAGCAGTTTTCCAGCGGGAGGGGGGTCCTACAATGAGCAGTTCTTC
-	TRBJ2-5	-	TRBV3-1/TRBV3-2	CASSQDRGETQYF	TGTGCCAGCAGCCAAGATAGGGGGGAGACCCAGTACTTC
TRBD1	TRBJ1-1	-	TRBV3-1/TRBV3-2	CASSQANRGWAFF	TGTGCCAGCAGCCAAGCCAACAGGGGCTGGGCTTTCTTT
TRBD1	TRBJ2-1	-	TRBV5-1	CASSSGTGAELSVALGRHNEQFF	TGCGCCAGCAGCAGCGGGACAGGGGCGGAACTTTCGGTTGCACTAGGGAGACACAATGAGCAGTTCTTC
TRBD1	TRBJ1-6	-	TRBV7-9	CAIQEGARDNSPLHF	TGTGCCATCCAGGAGGGGGCGCGGGATAATTCACCCCTCCACTTT
-	TRBJ2-1	-	TRBV9	CASSVGKWNEQFF	TGTGCCAGCAGCGTTGGCAAATGGAATGAGCAGTTCTTC
TRBD2	TRBJ2-3	once	TRBV10-3	CATGEPGLAGGVTDTQYF	TGTGCCACCGGAGAACCGGGACTAGCGGGAGGCGTAACAGATACGCAGTATTTT
-	TRBJ2-5	-	TRBV10-1	CASSDGGGPRGSKGETQYF	TGCGCCAGCAGTGATGGAGGGGGCCCTAGGGGGTCGAAGGGGGAGACCCAGTACTTC
TRBD1	TRBJ1-4	-	TRBV29-1	CSATDRGDATNEKLFF	TGCAGCGCCACAGACAGGGGCGATGCAACTAATGAAAAACTGTTTTTT
-	TRBJ2-5	-	TRBV11-2	CASSLEGGHQETQYF	TGTGCCAGCAGCTTAGAAGGCGGCCATCAAGAGACCCAGTACTTC
-	TRBJ1-1	-	TRBV2	CASSEAIGEVRAFF	TGTGCCAGCAGTGAAGCGATCGGGGAGGTGAGGGCTTTCTTT
TRBD1	TRBJ2-2	-	TRBV19	CASREPTGGSIGELFF	TGTGCCAGTAGAGAACCGACAGGGGGCTCGATCGGGGAGCTGTTTTTT
-	TRBJ1-5	-	TRBV3-1/TRBV3-2	CASSQRQGTQPQHF	TGTGCCAGCAGCCAACGTCAGGGTACTCAGCCCCAGCATTTT
TRBD1	TRBJ1-2	-	TRBV5-1	CASSPNRDRGHGYTF	TGCGCCAGCAGCCCCAACCGGGACAGGGGCCATGGCTACACCTTC
TRBD1	TRBJ1-2	-	TRBV6-5	CASSDRQGSYGYTF	TGTGCCAGCAGCGATAGACAGGGGAGCTATGGCTACACCTTC
-	TRBJ2-2	-	TRBV6-5	CASSYSIQVATGELFF	TGTGCCAGCAGTTACTCGATACAGGTGGCCACCGGGGAGCTGTTTTTT
-	TRBJ2-5	-	TRBV6-6	CASSLRAGWETQYF	TGTGCCAGCAGCCTCAGGGCTGGGTGGGAGACCCAGTACTTC
-	TRBJ1-2	-	TRBV5-1	CASSGTGQYYGYTF	TGCGCCAGCAGCGGCACCGGACAGTACTATGGCTACACCTTC
TRBD1	TRBJ1-1	-	TRBV5-5	CASRRGTGDSEAFF	TGTGCCAGCAGGCGCGGGACAGGGGATTCTGAAGCTTTCTTT
-	TRBJ1-1	-	TRBV11-3	CASSARSTEAFF	TGTGCCAGCAGCGCCCGGAGCACTGAAGCTTTCTTT
TRBD2	TRBJ2-2	-	TRBV19	CASKGLADLTGELFF	TGTGCCAGTAAGGGGCTAGCGGATCTCACCGGGGAGCTGTTTTTT
TRBD1	TRBJ1-2	once	TRBV11-2	CASSLDRTGVMGGYTF	TGTGCCAGCAGCTTAGACCGGACAGGGGTAATGGGTGGCTACACCTTC
TRBD1	TRBJ1-2	-	TRBV7-9	CASSLASTGGHGYTF	TGTGCCAGCAGCTTAGCGAGTACAGGGGGCCATGGCTACACCTTC
-	TRBJ1-1	-	TRBV3-1/TRBV3-2	CASSQGGASAEAFF	TGTGCCAGCAGCCAGGGGGGGGCATCGGCTGAAGCTTTCTTT
-	TRBJ2-1	-	TRBV12-5	CASGPATSSLKNEQFF	TGTGCTAGTGGTCCGGCCACTAGCTCCCTCAAGAATGAGCAGTTCTTC
TRBD1	TRBJ1-4	-	TRBV7-7	CASSAGTAAKEKLFF	TGTGCTAGCAGTGCCGGGACAGCCGCCAAGGAAAAACTGTTTTTT
-	TRBJ1-2	-	TRBV4-1	CASSPGGTYGYTF	TGCGCCAGCAGCCCCGGCGGTACCTATGGCTACACCTTC
-	TRBJ2-3	-	TRBV24-1	CATSAPGTTFTDTQYF	TGTGCCACCAGTGCCCCCGGGACAACCTTCACAGATACGCAGTATTTT
-	TRBJ1-4	few	TRBV19	CASSPGLTTNEKLFF	TGTGCCAGTAGCCCGGGATTAACAACTAATGAAAAACTGTTTTTT
-	TRBJ2-2	-	TRBV5-1	CASSRDSNTGELFF	TGCGCCAGCAGCAGGGACTCGAACACCGGGGAGCTGTTTTTT
-	TRBJ2-5	once	TRBV7-7	CASSPLETQYF	TGTGCTAGCAGCCCACTAGAGACCCAGTACTTC
TRBD2	TRBJ2-1	-	TRBV5-1	CASSLEWRESEQFF	TGCGCCAGCAGCTTGGAATGGCGGGAGAGTGAGCAGTTCTTC
-	TRBJ2-1	-	TRBV11-2	CASSSSEYVGGEQFF	TGTGCCAGCAGCTCATCAGAATACGTGGGGGGTGAGCAGTTCTTC
-	TRBJ2-5	-	TRBV5-4	CASSLTGRGETQYF	TGTGCCAGCAGCTTAACAGGGAGGGGGGAGACCCAGTACTTC
-	TRBJ1-1	-	TRBV9	CASSLTGFTEAFF	TGTGCCAGCAGCCTCACAGGTTTCACTGAAGCTTTCTTT
-	TRBJ2-1	-	TRBV6-5	CASSPPGSSYNEQFF	TGTGCCAGCAGTCCCCCGGGGAGCTCCTACAATGAGCAGTTCTTC
TRBD1	TRBJ1-2	-	TRBV7-9	CASSPVDRGYGYTF	TGTGCCAGCAGCCCAGTGGACAGGGGCTATGGCTACACCTTC